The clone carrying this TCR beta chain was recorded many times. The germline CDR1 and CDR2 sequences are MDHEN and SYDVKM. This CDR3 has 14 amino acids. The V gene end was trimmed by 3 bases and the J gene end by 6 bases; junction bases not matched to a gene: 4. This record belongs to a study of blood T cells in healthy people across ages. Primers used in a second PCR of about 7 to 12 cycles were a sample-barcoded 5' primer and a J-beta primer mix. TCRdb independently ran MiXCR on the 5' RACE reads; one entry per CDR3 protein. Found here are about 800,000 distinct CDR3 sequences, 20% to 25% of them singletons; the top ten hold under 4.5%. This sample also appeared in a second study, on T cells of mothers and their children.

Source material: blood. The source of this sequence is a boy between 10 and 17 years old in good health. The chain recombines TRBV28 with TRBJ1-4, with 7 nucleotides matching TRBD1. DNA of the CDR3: TGTGCCAGCAGTTTCTTACAGGGGTATGAAAAACTGTTTTTT. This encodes CASSFLQGYEKLFF.